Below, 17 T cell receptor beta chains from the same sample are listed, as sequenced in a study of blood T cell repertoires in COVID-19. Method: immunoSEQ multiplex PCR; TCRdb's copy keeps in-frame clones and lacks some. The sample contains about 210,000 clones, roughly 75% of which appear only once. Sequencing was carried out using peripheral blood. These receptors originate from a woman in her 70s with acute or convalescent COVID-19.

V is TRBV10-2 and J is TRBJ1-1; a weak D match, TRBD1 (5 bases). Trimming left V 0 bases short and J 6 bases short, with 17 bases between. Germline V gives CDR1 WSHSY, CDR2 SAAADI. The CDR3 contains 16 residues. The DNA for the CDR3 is TGCGCCAGCAGTGAGTCGACGAGGAGGGGATCGGCTGAAGCTTTCTTT. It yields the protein CASSESTRRGSAEAFF.

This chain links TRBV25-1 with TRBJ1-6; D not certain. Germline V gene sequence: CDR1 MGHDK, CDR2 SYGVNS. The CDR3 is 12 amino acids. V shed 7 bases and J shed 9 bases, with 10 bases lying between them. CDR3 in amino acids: CASTPGSSPLHF. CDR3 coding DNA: TGTGCCAGCACCCCCGGTTCTTCACCCCTCCACTTT.

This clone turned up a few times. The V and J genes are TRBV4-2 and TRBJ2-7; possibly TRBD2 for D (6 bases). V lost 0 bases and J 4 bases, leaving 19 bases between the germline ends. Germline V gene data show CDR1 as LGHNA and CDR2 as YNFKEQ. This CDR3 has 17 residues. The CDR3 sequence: CASSQDLSFVGGYEQYF. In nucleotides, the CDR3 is TGTGCCAGCAGCCAAGATCTTTCGTTTGTGGGGGGATACGAGCAGTACTTC.

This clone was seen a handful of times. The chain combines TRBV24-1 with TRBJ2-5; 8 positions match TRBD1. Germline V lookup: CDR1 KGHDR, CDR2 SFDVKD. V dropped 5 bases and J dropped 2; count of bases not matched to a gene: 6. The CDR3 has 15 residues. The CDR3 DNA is TGTGCCACCAGTGCGCGTCGGACAGGGCAAGAGACCCAGTACTTC. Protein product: CATSARRTGQETQYF.

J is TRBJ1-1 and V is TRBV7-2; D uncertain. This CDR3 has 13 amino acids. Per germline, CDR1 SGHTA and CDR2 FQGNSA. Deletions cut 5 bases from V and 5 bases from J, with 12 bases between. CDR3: CASSPFGGTEAFF. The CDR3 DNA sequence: TGTGCCAGCAGCCCATTCGGCGGGACTGAAGCTTTCTTT.

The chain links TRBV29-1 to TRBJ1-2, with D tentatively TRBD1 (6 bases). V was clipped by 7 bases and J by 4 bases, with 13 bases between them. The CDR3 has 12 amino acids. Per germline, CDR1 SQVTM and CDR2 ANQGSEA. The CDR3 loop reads CSAETGGYGYTF. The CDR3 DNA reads TGCAGCGCCGAGACAGGCGGCTATGGCTACACCTTC.

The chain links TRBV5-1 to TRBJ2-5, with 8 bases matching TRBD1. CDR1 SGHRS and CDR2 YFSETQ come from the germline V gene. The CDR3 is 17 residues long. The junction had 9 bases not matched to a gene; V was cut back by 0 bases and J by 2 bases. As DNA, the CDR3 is TGCGCCAGCAGCTTGGGGGTGACAGGGGTTGGGCAAGAGACCCAGTACTTC. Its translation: CASSLGVTGVGQETQYF.

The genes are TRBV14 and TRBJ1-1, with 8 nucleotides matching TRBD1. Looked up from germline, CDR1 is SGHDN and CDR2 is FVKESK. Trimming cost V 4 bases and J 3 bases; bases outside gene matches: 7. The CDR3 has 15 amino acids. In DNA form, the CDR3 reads TGTGCCAGCAGCCCTCTACAGGGGGGGGACACTGAAGCTTTCTTT. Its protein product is CASSPLQGGDTEAFF.

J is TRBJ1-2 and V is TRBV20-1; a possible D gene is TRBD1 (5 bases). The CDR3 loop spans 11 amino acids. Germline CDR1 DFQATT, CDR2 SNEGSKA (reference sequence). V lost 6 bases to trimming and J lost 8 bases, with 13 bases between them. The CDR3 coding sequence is TGCAGTGCCCAGGGAAAAGAGGGCTACACCTTC. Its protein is CSAQGKEGYTF.

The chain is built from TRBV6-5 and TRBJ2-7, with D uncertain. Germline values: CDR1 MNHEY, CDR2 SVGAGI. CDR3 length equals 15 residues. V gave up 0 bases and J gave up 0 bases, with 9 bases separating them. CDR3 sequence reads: CASSYSLPGSYEQYF. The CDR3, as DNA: TGTGCCAGCAGTTACTCCCTGCCAGGCTCCTACGAGCAGTACTTC.

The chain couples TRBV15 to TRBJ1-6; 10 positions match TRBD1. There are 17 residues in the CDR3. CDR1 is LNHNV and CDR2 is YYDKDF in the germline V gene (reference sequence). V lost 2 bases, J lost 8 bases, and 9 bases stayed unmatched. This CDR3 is CATSRHALDRGDSPLHF. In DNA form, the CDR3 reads TGTGCCACCAGCAGACATGCCCTGGACAGGGGGGATTCACCCCTCCACTTT.

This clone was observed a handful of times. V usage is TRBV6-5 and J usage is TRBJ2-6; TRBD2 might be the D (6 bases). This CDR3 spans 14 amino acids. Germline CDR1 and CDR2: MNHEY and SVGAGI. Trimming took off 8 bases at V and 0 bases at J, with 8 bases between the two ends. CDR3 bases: TGTGCCAGCGACGGGAGCTCTGGGGCCAACGTCCTGACTTTC. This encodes CASDGSSGANVLTF.

This CDR3 reads CASSLRGLGKTQYF. The CDR3 DNA is TGTGCCAGCAGCTTACGAGGGCTCGGGAAGACCCAGTACTTC. J is TRBJ2-5 and V is TRBV11-2, with TRBD2 as a possible D gene (5 bases). V dropped 2 bases and J dropped 6 bases, with 13 bases sitting between them. Per the germline V gene, CDR1 is SGHAT and CDR2 is FQNNGV. This CDR3 has 14 amino acids. Variable domain in full (rest from reference TRBV11-2 and TRBJ2-5): EAGVAQSPRYKIIEKRQSVAFWCNPISGHATLYWYQQILGQGPKLLIQFQNNGVVDDSQLPKDRFSAERLKGVDSTLKIQPAKLEDSAVYLCASSLRGLGKTQYFGPGTRLLVL.

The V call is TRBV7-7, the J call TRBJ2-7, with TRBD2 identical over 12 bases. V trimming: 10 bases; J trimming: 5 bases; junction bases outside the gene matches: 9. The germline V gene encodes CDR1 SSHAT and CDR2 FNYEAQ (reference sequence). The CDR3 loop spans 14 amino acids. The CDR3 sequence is CAILGLAGFHEQYF. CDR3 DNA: TGTGCCATTCTTGGACTAGCGGGGTTCCACGAGCAGTACTTC. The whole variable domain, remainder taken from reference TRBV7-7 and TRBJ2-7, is GAGVSQSPRYKVTKRGQDVTLRCDPISSHATLYWYQQALGQGPEFLTYFNYEAQPDKSGLPSDRFSAERPEGSISTLTIQRTEQRDSAMYRCAILGLAGFHEQYFGPGTRLTVT.

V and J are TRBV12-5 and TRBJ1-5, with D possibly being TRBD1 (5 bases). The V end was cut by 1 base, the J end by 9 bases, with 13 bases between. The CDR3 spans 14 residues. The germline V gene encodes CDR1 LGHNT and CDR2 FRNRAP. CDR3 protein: CASGLGQGSRPQHF. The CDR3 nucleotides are TGTGCTAGTGGTTTGGGGCAGGGCTCTAGGCCCCAGCATTTT.

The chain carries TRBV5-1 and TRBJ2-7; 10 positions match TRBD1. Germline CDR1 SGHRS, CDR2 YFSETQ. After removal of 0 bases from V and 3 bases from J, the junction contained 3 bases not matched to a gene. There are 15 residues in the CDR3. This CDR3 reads CASSLDGTGVYEQYF. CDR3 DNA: TGCGCCAGCAGCTTGGATGGGACAGGGGTCTACGAGCAGTACTTC.

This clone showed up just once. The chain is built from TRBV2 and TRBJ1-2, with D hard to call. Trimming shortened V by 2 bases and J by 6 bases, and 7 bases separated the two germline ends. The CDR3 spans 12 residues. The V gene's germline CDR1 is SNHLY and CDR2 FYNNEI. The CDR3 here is CASSETGNGYTF. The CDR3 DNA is TGTGCCAGCAGTGAAACCGGGAATGGCTACACCTTC.